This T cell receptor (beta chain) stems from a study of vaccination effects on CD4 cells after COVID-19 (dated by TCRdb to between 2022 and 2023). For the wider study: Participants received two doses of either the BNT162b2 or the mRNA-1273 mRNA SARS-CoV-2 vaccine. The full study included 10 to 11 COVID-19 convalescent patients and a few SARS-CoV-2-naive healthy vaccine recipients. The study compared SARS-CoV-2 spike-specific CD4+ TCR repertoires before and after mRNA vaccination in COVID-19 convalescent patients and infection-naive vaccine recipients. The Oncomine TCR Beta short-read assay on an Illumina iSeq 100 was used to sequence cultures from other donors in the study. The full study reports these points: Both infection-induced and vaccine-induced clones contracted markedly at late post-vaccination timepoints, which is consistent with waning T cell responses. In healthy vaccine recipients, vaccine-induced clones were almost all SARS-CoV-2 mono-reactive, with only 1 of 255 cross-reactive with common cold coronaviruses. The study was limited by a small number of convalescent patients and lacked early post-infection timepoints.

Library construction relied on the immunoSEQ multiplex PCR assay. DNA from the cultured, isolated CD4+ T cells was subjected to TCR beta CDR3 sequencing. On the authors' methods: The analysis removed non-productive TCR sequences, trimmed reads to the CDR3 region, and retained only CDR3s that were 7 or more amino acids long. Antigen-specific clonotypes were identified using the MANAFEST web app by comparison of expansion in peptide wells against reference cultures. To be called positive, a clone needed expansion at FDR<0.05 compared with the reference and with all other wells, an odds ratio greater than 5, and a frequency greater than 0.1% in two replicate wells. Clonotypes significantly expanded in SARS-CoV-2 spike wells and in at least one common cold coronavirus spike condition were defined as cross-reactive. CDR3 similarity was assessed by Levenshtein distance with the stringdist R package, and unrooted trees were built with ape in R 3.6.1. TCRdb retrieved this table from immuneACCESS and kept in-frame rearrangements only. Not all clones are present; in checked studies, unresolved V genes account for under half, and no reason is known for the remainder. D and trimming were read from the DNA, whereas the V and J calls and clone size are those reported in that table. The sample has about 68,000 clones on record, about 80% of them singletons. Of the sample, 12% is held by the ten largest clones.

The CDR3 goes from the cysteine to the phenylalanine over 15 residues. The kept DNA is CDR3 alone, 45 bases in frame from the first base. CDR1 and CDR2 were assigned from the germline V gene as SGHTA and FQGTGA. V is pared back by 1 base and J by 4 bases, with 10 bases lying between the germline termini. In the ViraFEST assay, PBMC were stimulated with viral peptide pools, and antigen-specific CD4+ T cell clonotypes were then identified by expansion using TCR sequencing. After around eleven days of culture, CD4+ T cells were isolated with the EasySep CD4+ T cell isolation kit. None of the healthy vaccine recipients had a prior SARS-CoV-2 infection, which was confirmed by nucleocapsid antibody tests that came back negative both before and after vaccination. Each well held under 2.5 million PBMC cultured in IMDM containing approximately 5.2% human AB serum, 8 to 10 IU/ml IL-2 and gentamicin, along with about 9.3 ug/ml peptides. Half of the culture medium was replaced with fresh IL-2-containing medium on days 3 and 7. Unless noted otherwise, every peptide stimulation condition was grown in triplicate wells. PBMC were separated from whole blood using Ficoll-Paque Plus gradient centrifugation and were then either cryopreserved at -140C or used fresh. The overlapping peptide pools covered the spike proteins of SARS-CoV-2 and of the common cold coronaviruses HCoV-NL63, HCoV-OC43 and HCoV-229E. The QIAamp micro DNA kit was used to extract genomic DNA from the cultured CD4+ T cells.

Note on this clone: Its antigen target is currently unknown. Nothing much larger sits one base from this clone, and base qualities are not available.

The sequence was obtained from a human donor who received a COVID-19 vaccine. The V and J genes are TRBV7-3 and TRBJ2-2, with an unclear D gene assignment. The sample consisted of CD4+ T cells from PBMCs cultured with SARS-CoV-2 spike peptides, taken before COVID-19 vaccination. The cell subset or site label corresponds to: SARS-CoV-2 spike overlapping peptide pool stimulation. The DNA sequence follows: TGTGCCAGCAGCTTAAGCTACCCGAGCACCGGGGAGCTGTTTTTT. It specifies CASSLSYPSTGELFF.